This TCR beta chain was sequenced for a study of vaccination effects on CD4 cells after COVID-19. CD4+ T cell isolation took place after about nine days of culture. Participants each got two BNT162b2 or mRNA-1273 vaccine doses. Only in-frame clones appear in the TCRdb table, and some are missing; sequencing was by immunoSEQ multiplex PCR. The table has about 57,000 clones, 78% seen once; the top ten hold 4.3%. In regard to this clone: Its antigen is not identified.

Germline assignment: CDR1 SEHNR and CDR2 FQNEAQ (reference sequence). The CDR3 is 14 residues long. V lost 5 bases to trimming and J lost 0 bases, with 8 bases between them. This rearrangement joins TRBV7-9 to TRBJ2-1; no reliable D call. This clonotype was obtained from a human donor who received a COVID-19 vaccine. The sequences come from CD4+ T cells from PBMCs cultured without peptide, collected after COVID-19 vaccination. The CDR3: CASSPTVSYNEQFF. The CDR3 DNA reads as TGTGCCAGCAGCCCCACAGTCTCCTACAATGAGCAGTTCTTC.